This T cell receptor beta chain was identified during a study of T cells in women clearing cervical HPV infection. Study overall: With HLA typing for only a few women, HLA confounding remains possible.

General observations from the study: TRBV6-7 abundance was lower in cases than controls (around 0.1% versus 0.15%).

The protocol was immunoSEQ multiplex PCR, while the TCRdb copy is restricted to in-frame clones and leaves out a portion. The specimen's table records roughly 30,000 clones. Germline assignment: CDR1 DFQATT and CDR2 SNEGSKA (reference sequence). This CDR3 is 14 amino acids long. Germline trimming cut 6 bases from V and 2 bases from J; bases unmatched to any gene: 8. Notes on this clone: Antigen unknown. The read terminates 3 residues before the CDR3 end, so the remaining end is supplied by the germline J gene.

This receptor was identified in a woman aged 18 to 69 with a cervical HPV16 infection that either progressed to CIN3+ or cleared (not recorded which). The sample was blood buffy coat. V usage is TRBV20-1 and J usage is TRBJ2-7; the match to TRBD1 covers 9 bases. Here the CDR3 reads CSATPGTGTYEQYF. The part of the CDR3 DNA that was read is TGCAGTGCCACGCCCGGGACAGGGACCTACGAG.